Sequencing of this T cell receptor beta chain was carried out in a study of identical twins. The CDR3 has 18 residues. The junction had 10 bases not matched to a gene; V was cut back by 3 bases and J by 1 base. Per the germline V gene, CDR1 is SGHVS and CDR2 is FQNEAQ. Via MiXCR, TCRdb re-called the 5' RACE reads, giving one row per CDR3 protein. The sample holds some 300,000 distinct CDR3 sequences, 9% to 15% seen once. The table lists this clonotype with many counts. This sample also appeared in a second study, on yellow fever vaccine responses in identical twins.

Sequencing was done on a sample of CD8+ T cells sorted from blood. The rearrangement uses TRBV7-8 and TRBJ2-3; 10 bases align to TRBD2. The receptor was derived from a young woman in good health. CDR3 residues: CASSLASGGRGGTDTQYF. CDR3 DNA: TGTGCCAGCAGCTTGGCTAGCGGGGGACGAGGGGGCACAGATACGCAGTATTTT.